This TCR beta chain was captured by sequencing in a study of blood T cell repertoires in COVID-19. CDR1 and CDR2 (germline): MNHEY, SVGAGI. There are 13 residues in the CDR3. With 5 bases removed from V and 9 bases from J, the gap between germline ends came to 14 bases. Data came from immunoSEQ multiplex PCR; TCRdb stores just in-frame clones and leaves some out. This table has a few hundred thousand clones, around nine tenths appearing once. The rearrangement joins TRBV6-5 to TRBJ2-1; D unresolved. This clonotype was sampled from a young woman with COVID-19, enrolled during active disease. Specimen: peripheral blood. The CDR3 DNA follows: TGTGCCAGCAGTACCCCCCCCCGAGGTGAGCAGTTCTTC. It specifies CASSTPPRGEQFF.